This entry concerns a single T cell receptor (beta chain). Antigen: not known. This entry is derived from a study of shared clonotypes between healthy human individuals. Study results and limitations: With few donors, the genetic and exposure-history diversity represented was limited. Estimated richness was generally greater in naive than memory subsets.

V lost 4 bases and J 4 bases, leaving 16 bases between the germline ends. Germline loops: CDR1 SQVTM, CDR2 ANQGSEA. The CDR3 has 14 amino acids. TCRdb's table, derived via immunoSEQ multiplex PCR, lists solely in-frame clones and lacks some. This table has millions of clones, 85% to 95% appearing once. All donors were Caucasian adults living in Nashville, Tennessee. This chain links TRBV29-1 with TRBJ2-5; TRBD1 might be the D (5 bases). The origin of this receptor is a man between 18 and 35 years old in good health. The sample taken for sequencing was naive CD4+ T cells sorted from blood. Stated subset: CD45RA+ positively selected. CDR3 DNA sequence: TGCAGCGTTGGCGGAAGGGGCTTGGCAGAGACCCAGTACTTC. It is translated as CSVGGRGLAETQYF.